The TCR beta chain under discussion was sequenced for a study of CD8 T cells in ankylosing spondylitis. Study observations and caveats: Within matched ankylosing spondylitis synovial fluid, disease-linked clones were reportedly significantly enriched. Disease-linked clones proved CD8+ and comparatively uncommon in peripheral blood. The study identified a TCR beta motif of under 10 highly homologous variants that appeared characteristic of ankylosing spondylitis blood.

This clonotype was seen ten or more times. Its antigen remains unidentified. This CDR3 is built from 13 residues. From germline, CDR1 is SQVTM and CDR2 ANQGSEA. The TCR beta libraries were generated through quantitative 5'-RACE incorporating molecular barcodes. TCRdb redid the calling of the 5' RACE reads with MiXCR, one entry per CDR3 protein. The top ten hold 4.5% to 6% of the sample, which has about 150,000 distinct CDR3 sequences, under 35% seen once. The sequence was obtained from a male donor with ankylosing spondylitis. The rearrangement uses TRBV29-1 and TRBJ1-2; D not resolved. The sample comprised synovial fluid, either unsorted or a sorted T cell fraction (not recorded which). This CDR3 is CTASRSGSYGYTF. In DNA form, the CDR3 reads TGCACCGCGAGTCGGTCAGGAAGCTATGGCTACACCTTC.